The sequence of this TCR beta chain was determined in a study of cytomegalovirus exposure and HLA in healthy donors. Regarding the study as a whole: Serostatus for CMV was the only available immune exposure information.

As concerns this clone: Antigen unknown.

The PCR employed 60 Vbeta primers together with 13 Jbeta primers. Sequenced by immunoSEQ multiplex PCR; TCRdb stores in-frame clones only, minus some. Among 150,000 to 200,000 clones, more than 60% were seen once, and the ten largest hold 1.2% to 1.5%. Though probably carrying unrecorded immune exposures, donors were nominally healthy at sampling. The sequence was obtained from a woman aged 25 to 39 in good health and CMV-seropositive. Sequenced material: PBMCs.

CDR3 loop: CASTGVSYNEQFF. CDR3 nucleotides: TGTGCCAGCACGGGAGTATCCTACAATGAGCAGTTCTTC. J is TRBJ2-1 and V is TRBV6-6; the D gene is possibly TRBD2 (6 bases). This CDR3 is built from 13 residues. Germline-derived CDR1 and CDR2 are MNHNY and SVGAGI (reference sequence). V lost 7 bases to trimming and J lost 1 base, with 8 bases between them.